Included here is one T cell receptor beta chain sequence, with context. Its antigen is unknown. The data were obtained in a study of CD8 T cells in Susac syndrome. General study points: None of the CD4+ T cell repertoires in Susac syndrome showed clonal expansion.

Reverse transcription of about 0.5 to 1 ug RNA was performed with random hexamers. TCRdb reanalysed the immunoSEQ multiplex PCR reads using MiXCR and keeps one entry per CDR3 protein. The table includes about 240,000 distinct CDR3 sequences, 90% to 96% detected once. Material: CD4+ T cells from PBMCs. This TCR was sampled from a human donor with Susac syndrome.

The CDR3 is CATSREGHGSRGTQYF. Written as DNA, the CDR3 is TGTGCCACCAGCAGAGAGGGACACGGGAGTCGGGGTACGCAGTATTTT. The V and J genes are TRBV15 and TRBJ2-3; D possibly uses TRBD1 or TRBD2 (6 bases each). This CDR3 has 16 residues. CDR1 is LNHNV and CDR2 is YYDKDF in the germline V gene (reference sequence). V lost 0 bases and J 8 bases, leaving 18 bases between the germline ends. The complete variable domain, with remaining parts taken from reference TRBV15 and TRBJ2-3, reads DAMVIQNPRYQVTQFGKPVTLSCSQTLNHNVMYWYQQKSSQAPKLLFHYYDKDFNNEADTPDNFQSRRPNTSFCFLDIRSPGLGDTAMYLCATSREGHGSRGTQYFGPGTRLTVL.